These T cell receptor beta chains were read from a single sample in a study of long-term antiretroviral therapy in people with HIV. Using immunoSEQ multiplex PCR, the repertoire was profiled, and TCRdb retains in-frame clones only, with some absent. This table holds 34,000 or so clones, about 85% found once. This specimen consisted of unsorted PBMCs, obtained roughly 2.8 years before starting antiretroviral therapy. The receptors here all came from a woman between 25 and 40 years old with HIV. CDR3s include the opening cysteine and the closing phenylalanine or tryptophan. Each record gives: V gene, D gene, clone size, J gene, CDR3 protein, CDR3 DNA. D genes are given only for firm matches. Not all rows give a size; the values are once, few, many and, for expanded clones, a class.

V gene: TRBV7-2; D gene: TRBD2; clone size: .; J gene: TRBJ2-7; CDR3 protein: CASSWVSGGTYEQYF; CDR3 DNA: TGTGCCAGCAGCTGGGTTAGCGGGGGGACCTACGAGCAGTACTTC
V gene: TRBV5-6; D gene: .; clone size: .; J gene: TRBJ2-2; CDR3 protein: CASSRRNRDTGELFF; CDR3 DNA: TGTGCCAGCAGCCGACGGAACAGGGACACCGGGGAGCTGTTTTTT
V gene: TRBV2; D gene: TRBD1; clone size: .; J gene: TRBJ2-4; CDR3 protein: CATGPGGTNIQYF; CDR3 DNA: TGTGCCACCGGGCCAGGGGGTACAAACATTCAGTACTTC
V gene: TRBV2; D gene: TRBD1; clone size: .; J gene: TRBJ1-1; CDR3 protein: CASIGEGDRGTEAFF; CDR3 DNA: TGTGCCAGCATAGGGGAGGGTGACAGGGGCACTGAAGCTTTCTTT
V gene: TRBV7-2; D gene: .; clone size: medium-sized; J gene: TRBJ1-2; CDR3 protein: CASSLERPYGYTF; CDR3 DNA: TGTGCCAGCAGCTTAGAGCGACCTTATGGCTACACCTTC
V gene: TRBV9; D gene: .; clone size: .; J gene: TRBJ1-1; CDR3 protein: CASSPQAFF; CDR3 DNA: TGTGCCAGCAGCCCTCAAGCTTTCTTT
V gene: TRBV27; D gene: .; clone size: .; J gene: TRBJ1-6; CDR3 protein: CASSSRDTNNSPLHF; CDR3 DNA: TGTGCCAGCAGTTCCCGGGACACCAATAATTCACCCCTCCACTTT
V gene: TRBV6-1; D gene: .; clone size: .; J gene: TRBJ1-3; CDR3 protein: CASSETGNPSGNTIYF; CDR3 DNA: TGTGCCAGCAGTGAAACGGGGAATCCGTCTGGAAACACCATATATTTT
V gene: TRBV10-1; D gene: .; clone size: .; J gene: TRBJ1-6; CDR3 protein: CASSEHGRKNNSPLHF; CDR3 DNA: TGCGCCAGCAGTGAGCACGGACGGAAAAATAATTCACCCCTCCACTTT
V gene: TRBV7-2; D gene: .; clone size: .; J gene: TRBJ1-1; CDR3 protein: CASSLDGRLNTEAFF; CDR3 DNA: TGTGCCAGCAGCTTAGACGGTCGCTTGAACACTGAAGCTTTCTTT
V gene: TRBV7-2; D gene: .; clone size: few; J gene: TRBJ2-7; CDR3 protein: CASRSTGLTYEQYF; CDR3 DNA: TGTGCCAGCAGGTCTACGGGGCTGACCTACGAGCAGTACTTC
V gene: TRBV5-1; D gene: .; clone size: .; J gene: TRBJ2-3; CDR3 protein: CASSLVRANLDTQYF; CDR3 DNA: TGCGCCAGCAGCTTGGTGAGGGCTAACTTAGATACGCAGTATTTT
V gene: TRBV29-1; D gene: .; clone size: .; J gene: TRBJ2-7; CDR3 protein: CSVERHRDGSYEQYF; CDR3 DNA: TGCAGCGTTGAACGGCATCGGGACGGCTCCTACGAGCAGTACTTC
V gene: TRBV28; D gene: TRBD1; clone size: few; J gene: TRBJ2-7; CDR3 protein: CASSSGTGSYEQYF; CDR3 DNA: TGTGCCAGCAGTTCCGGGACAGGTTCCTACGAGCAGTACTTC
V gene: TRBV6-6; D gene: .; clone size: .; J gene: TRBJ2-5; CDR3 protein: CASTTDRHQETQYF; CDR3 DNA: TGTGCCAGCACCACCGACAGACACCAAGAGACCCAGTACTTC
V gene: TRBV9; D gene: .; clone size: .; J gene: TRBJ2-3; CDR3 protein: CASSVLGGISTDTQYF; CDR3 DNA: TGTGCCAGCAGCGTATTGGGGGGCATTAGCACAGATACGCAGTATTTT
V gene: TRBV11-1; D gene: .; clone size: .; J gene: TRBJ2-6; CDR3 protein: CASSLDPGSGANVLTF; CDR3 DNA: TGTGCCAGCAGCTTAGATCCGGGCTCTGGGGCCAACGTCCTGACTTTC
V gene: TRBV18; D gene: .; clone size: .; J gene: TRBJ2-3; CDR3 protein: CASSPPTDTQYF; CDR3 DNA: TGTGCCAGCTCACCACCGACGGATACGCAGTATTTT
V gene: TRBV29-1; D gene: .; clone size: .; J gene: TRBJ1-4; CDR3 protein: CSVRTGTTNEKLFF; CDR3 DNA: TGCAGCGTTCGAACAGGGACAACTAATGAAAAACTGTTTTTT
V gene: TRBV5-6; D gene: .; clone size: .; J gene: TRBJ1-2; CDR3 protein: CASSLGGFYGYTF; CDR3 DNA: TGTGCCAGCAGCTTGGGGGGTTTCTATGGCTACACCTTC
V gene: TRBV27; D gene: .; clone size: .; J gene: TRBJ1-5; CDR3 protein: CASSLSQGRHQPQHF; CDR3 DNA: TGTGCCAGCAGTTTATCTCAGGGAAGGCATCAGCCCCAGCATTTT
V gene: TRBV6-4; D gene: TRBD1; clone size: .; J gene: TRBJ1-1; CDR3 protein: CASSKTGLLNTEAFF; CDR3 DNA: TGTGCCAGCAGTAAGACAGGGCTCCTGAACACTGAAGCTTTCTTT